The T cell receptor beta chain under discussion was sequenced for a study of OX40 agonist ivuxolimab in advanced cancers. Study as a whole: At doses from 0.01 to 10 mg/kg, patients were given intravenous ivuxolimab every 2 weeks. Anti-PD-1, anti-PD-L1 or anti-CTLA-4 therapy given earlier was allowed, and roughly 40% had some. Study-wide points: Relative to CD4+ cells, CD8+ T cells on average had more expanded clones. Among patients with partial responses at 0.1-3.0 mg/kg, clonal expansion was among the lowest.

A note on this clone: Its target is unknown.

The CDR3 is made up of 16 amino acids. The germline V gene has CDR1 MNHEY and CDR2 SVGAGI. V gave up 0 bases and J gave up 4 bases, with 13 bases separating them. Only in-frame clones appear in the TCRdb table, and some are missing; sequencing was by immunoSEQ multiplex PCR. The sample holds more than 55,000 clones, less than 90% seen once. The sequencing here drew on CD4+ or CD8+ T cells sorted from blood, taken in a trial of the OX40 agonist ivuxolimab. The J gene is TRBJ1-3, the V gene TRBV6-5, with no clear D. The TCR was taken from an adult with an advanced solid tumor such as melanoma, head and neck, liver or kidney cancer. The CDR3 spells CASSYSSPSTGNTIYF. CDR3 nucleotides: TGTGCCAGCAGTTACTCGAGCCCCAGCACGGGAAACACCATATATTTT.